One sample yielded the 3 T cell receptor beta chains listed below, sequenced in a study of blood T cell repertoires in COVID-19. Only in-frame clones appear in the TCRdb table, and some are missing; sequencing was by immunoSEQ multiplex PCR. The sample lists a few hundred thousand clones, over 75% occurring once. Specimen: PBMCs or T cells enriched from blood (not recorded which). Receptors originate from a woman under 30 who had recovered from COVID-19.

This chain connects TRBV2 to TRBJ2-1, with 12 nucleotides matching TRBD1. From germline, CDR1 is SNHLY and CDR2 FYNNEI. J lost 10 bases, V lost 5 bases, and 12 bases had no gene match. The CDR3 runs to 16 residues. CDR3 region: CASSHPLGQGAKEQFF. The CDR3 nucleotides are TGTGCCAGCAGTCATCCCTTGGGACAGGGGGCTAAGGAGCAGTTCTTC.

The chain joins TRBV12-3 or TRBV12-4 to TRBJ2-1; perhaps TRBD2 as D (7 bases). V was trimmed by 7 bases and J by 10 bases, leaving 11 bases between them. This CDR3 has 11 amino acids. The CDR3 DNA follows: TGTGCCAGCACTTCGGGGGGCGAGCAGTTCTTC. Translation gives CASTSGGEQFF.

The chain is built from TRBV28 and TRBJ1-2; D perhaps matches TRBD1 (6 bases). This CDR3 is 18 amino acids long. Trimming cost V 8 bases and J 0 bases, with 25 bases left between them. The germline CDR1 and CDR2 sequences are MDHEN and SYDVKM. In nucleotides, the CDR3 is TGTGCCAGCCTGGGTAATGGACAGCGGGGAATGGCTAACTATGGCTACACCTTC. Translated: CASLGNGQRGMANYGYTF.